These 23 T cell receptor beta chains were sequenced from one sample in a study of blood T cell repertoires in COVID-19. TCRdb's copy holds only in-frame clones and misses some; the assay was immunoSEQ multiplex PCR. This sample has 70,000 to 100,000 clones; about 90% occur once, and the top ten carry around 2.8%. The sequenced sample was peripheral blood. These receptors originate from a middle-aged man with COVID-19, enrolled during active disease.

Regarding this clone: The DNA is left out, because the CDR3 cannot be placed on it with certainty; the CDR3 is given as TCRdb lists it. The rearrangement links TRBV6-6 to TRBJ2-1; TRBD2 is the table's D call, not checked against the DNA. From germline, CDR1 is MNHNY and CDR2 SVGAGI (reference sequence). The CDR3 has 11 amino acids, counting both end residues. The CDR3 region is CASSSSGEQFF.

The chain employs TRBV30 and TRBJ2-5; 9 nucleotides line up with TRBD1. The CDR3 contains 14 residues. Germline assignment: CDR1 GTSNPN and CDR2 SVGIG (reference sequence). J lost 6 bases, V lost 6 bases, and 11 bases had no gene match. In DNA, the CDR3 is TGTGCCTGCCCTTCAACAGGGGGCTCAAAGACCCAGTACTTC. Translated, it gives CACPSTGGSKTQYF. The complete variable domain, with remaining parts taken from reference TRBV30 and TRBJ2-5, reads SQTIHQWPATLVQPVGSPLSLECTVEGTSNPNLYWYRQAAGRGLQLLFYSVGIGQISSEVPQNLSASRPQDRQFILSSKKLLLSDSGFYLCACPSTGGSKTQYFGPGTRLLVL.

The chain couples TRBV5-4 to TRBJ1-1; 8 bases are shared with TRBD1. The CDR3 length is 13 residues. J lost 10 bases, V lost 4 bases, and 9 bases had no gene match. The germline gives CDR1 SGHNT, CDR2 YYREEE (reference sequence). The chain's CDR3 is CASSSRDRLLAFF. The DNA of the CDR3 is TGTGCCAGCAGCAGCCGGGACAGGCTTTTAGCTTTCTTT.

V and J are TRBV28 and TRBJ1-5; D is possibly TRBD1 (5 bases). V lost 5 bases and J 1 base, leaving 15 bases between the germline ends. The CDR3 is 16 residues long. Germline lookup yields CDR1 MDHEN and CDR2 SYDVKM. CDR3 amino acids: CASSPSGVRSNQPQHF. CDR3 nucleotide sequence: TGTGCCAGCAGTCCATCGGGGGTTCGGAGCAATCAGCCCCAGCATTTT.

The J gene is TRBJ1-1, the V gene TRBV28; the D gene is possibly TRBD1 (6 bases). CDR1 MDHEN and CDR2 SYDVKM come from the germline V gene. Between the trimmed V and J ends, which lost 6 bases and 1 base, there was a span of 15 bases. The CDR3 is 15 residues long. The CDR3 sequence: CASRAQGYQNTEAFF. The CDR3 nucleotides read TGTGCCAGCAGGGCCCAGGGGTACCAGAACACTGAAGCTTTCTTT.

The chain couples TRBV3-1 (or the pseudogene TRBV3-2) to TRBJ2-5, with D tentatively TRBD2 (7 bases). This CDR3 is built from 16 residues. Germline CDR1 and CDR2: LGHDT and YNNKEL (reference sequence). Trimming stripped 1 base from V and 4 bases from J, with 16 bases between. CDR3 DNA: TGTGCCAGCAGCCAAGCCGGGAGGAGGGGGGGAGAGACCCAGTACTTC. Amino acid sequence: CASSQAGRRGGETQYF.

This clone has just one count. The chain has TRBV29-1 and TRBJ2-3; the match to TRBD2 covers 7 bases. Per germline, CDR1 SQVTM and CDR2 ANQGSEA. The CDR3 runs to 11 residues. J was trimmed by 6 bases and V by 8 bases; bases with no gene match: 5. As DNA, the CDR3 is TGCAGCTTGGGGCGGGGGGATACGCAGTATTTT. This sequence encodes CSLGRGDTQYF.

The chain employs TRBV12-5 and TRBJ2-5; D gene unclear. V lost 3 bases to trimming and J lost 2 bases, with 7 bases between them. The CDR3 has 13 amino acids. Germline V gives CDR1 LGHNT, CDR2 FRNRAP. The CDR3 loop reads CASGFYGQETQYF. The CDR3 bases are TGTGCTAGTGGTTTCTACGGGCAAGAGACCCAGTACTTC.

The rearrangement joins TRBV10-3 to TRBJ1-2; 10 bases line up with TRBD1. This CDR3 has 12 amino acids. V lost 6 bases, J lost 10 bases, and 5 bases stayed unmatched. Germline values: CDR1 ENHRY, CDR2 SYGVKD. The CDR3 sequence is CAIRPGQGIYTF. The CDR3, as DNA: TGTGCCATCAGACCGGGACAGGGGATCTACACCTTC.

This clone was observed a handful of times. The chain employs TRBV9 and TRBJ1-2; TRBD1 matches 11 bases. Trimming took 0 bases from V and 7 from J; bases not matched to a gene: 5. This CDR3 is 15 amino acids long. CDR1 is SGDLS and CDR2 is YYNGEE in the germline V gene. CDR3 region: CASSVEDRGLRGYTF. DNA for the CDR3: TGTGCCAGCAGCGTAGAGGACAGGGGGCTTCGTGGCTACACCTTC.

The gene calls are TRBV7-6 and TRBJ1-3, with D maybe TRBD1 (6 bases). Trimming took off 4 bases at V and 0 bases at J, with 16 bases between the two ends. Germline V gene data show CDR1 as SGHVS and CDR2 as FNYEAQ. CDR3 size: 17 residues. The CDR3: CASSSTRDTSSGNTIYF. CDR3 in DNA: TGTGCCAGCAGCTCCACTCGGGACACGAGCTCTGGAAACACCATATATTTT.

This rearrangement joins TRBV2 to TRBJ1-5, with 8 bases identical to TRBD1. The CDR3 runs to 13 residues. Trimming took 6 bases from V and 9 from J; bases not matched to a gene: 7. In germline, CDR1 is SNHLY, CDR2 FYNNEI. This CDR3 is CASRPDRAAPQHF. The DNA of the CDR3 is TGTGCCAGCAGACCGGACAGGGCCGCGCCCCAGCATTTT. The full variable domain, in which reference TRBV2 and TRBJ1-5 provide the parts outside the CDR3, is EPEVTQTPSHQVTQMGQEVILRCVPISNHLYFYWYRQILGQKVEFLVSFYNNEISEKSEIFDDQFSVERPDGSNFTLKIRSTKLEDSAMYFCASRPDRAAPQHFGDGTRLSIL.

This rearrangement joins TRBV28 to TRBJ1-3; 9 nucleotides align to TRBD1. Germline loops: CDR1 MDHEN, CDR2 SYDVKM. The V gene end was trimmed by 6 bases and the J gene end by 2 bases; junction bases not matched to a gene: 8. This CDR3 is 16 amino acids long. The DNA for the CDR3 is TGTGCCAGCAGCCGCCCCGGGACAGGGACTGGAAACACCATATATTTT. It is translated as CASSRPGTGTGNTIYF.

The chain links TRBV30 to TRBJ1-6; D is uncertain. Trimming removed 4 bases from V and 10 bases from J, with 14 bases in between. Germline CDR1 GTSNPN, CDR2 SVGIG (reference sequence). CDR3 length equals 13 residues. CDR3 nucleotide sequence: TGTGCCTGGAAGCCAGGTCTTGCGTCACCCCTCCACTTT. Its protein product is CAWKPGLASPLHF.

This clone occurred once. CDR3 loop: CASSLRPLRGNTIYF. CDR3 bases: TGTGCCAGCAGCTTGAGACCCCTGAGGGGAAACACCATATATTTT. The chain is built from TRBV7-6 and TRBJ1-3; D gene unclear. Germline loops: CDR1 SGHVS, CDR2 FNYEAQ. The ends were cut back, 3 bases at V and 4 bases at J, with 13 bases in the middle. The CDR3 covers 15 residues.

The rearrangement joins TRBV4-3 to TRBJ2-4, with D possibly being TRBD1 (6 bases). Germline CDR1 and CDR2: LGHNA and YSLEER. V dropped 0 bases and J dropped 3 bases, with 15 bases sitting between them. CDR3 length: 17 residues. Written as DNA, the CDR3 is TGCGCCAGCAGCCAAGATTTGGGGGCGAGTGTCAAAAACATTCAGTACTTC. It yields the protein CASSQDLGASVKNIQYF.

The chain has TRBV9 and TRBJ1-4; TRBD1 agrees at 8 bases. With 3 bases clipped from V and 7 bases from J, the junction kept 11 bases outside the gene matches. Germline V gene lookup returns CDR1 SGDLS and CDR2 YYNGEE. The CDR3 runs to 16 residues. CDR3 sequence reads: CASSAGTGVVVEKLFF. Here the CDR3 DNA reads TGTGCCAGCAGCGCCGGGACAGGAGTTGTAGTTGAAAAACTGTTTTTT.

The chain combines TRBV4-3 with TRBJ1-1, with 9 bases that match TRBD1. Unmatched junction bases numbered 7, after V lost 0 bases and J lost 5 bases. The CDR3 loop spans 16 amino acids. From germline, CDR1 is LGHNA and CDR2 YSLEER. The CDR3 DNA sequence: TGCGCCAGCAGCCAAGAACCGGGACAGGGAGGAACTGAAGCTTTCTTT. Translating it yields CASSQEPGQGGTEAFF.

There are a few counts of this clone. The chain combines TRBV10-3 with TRBJ2-7; D gene uncertain. This CDR3 spans 13 amino acids. Deletions cut 4 bases from V and 3 bases from J, with 10 bases between. Germline CDR1 reads ENHRY; CDR2 reads SYGVKD. CDR3 nucleotide sequence: TGTGCCATCAGTGCCCCGAGCGACTACGAGCAGTACTTC. Its protein is CAISAPSDYEQYF.

In this sample, this clone turned up once. The rearrangement joins TRBV7-2 to TRBJ2-5; 9 bases agree with TRBD2. The germline gives CDR1 SGHTA, CDR2 FQGNSA. V gave up 1 base and J gave up 3 bases; unmatched junction bases: 6. CDR3 length: 16 residues. CDR3 region: CASSLGGLAGEETQYF. CDR3 nucleotides: TGTGCCAGCAGCTTAGGGGGCTTAGCGGGAGAAGAGACCCAGTACTTC.

For the CDR3, the DNA is TGTGCCAGCAGCGAACTGGGGGGGATCTATGGCTACACCTTC. Translating gives CASSELGGIYGYTF. The gene calls are TRBV9 and TRBJ1-2; D may be TRBD1 (5 bases). The V and J ends lost 3 bases and 4 bases respectively, with 13 bases between them. In germline, CDR1 is SGDLS, CDR2 YYNGEE. CDR3 length: 14 amino acids.

This clone was detected once. The J gene is TRBJ2-1, the V gene TRBV11-2, with D possibly TRBD2 on 5 matching bases. V lost 1 base and J 5 bases, leaving 12 bases between the germline ends. The CDR3 is 15 residues long. From germline, CDR1 is SGHAT and CDR2 FQNNGV. The CDR3 DNA reads as TGTGCCAGCAGCTTAGTGGTTGGGAGTAACAATGAGCAGTTCTTC. This encodes CASSLVVGSNNEQFF.

The chain links TRBV3-1 (or the pseudogene TRBV3-2) to TRBJ1-3, with D perhaps TRBD1 (5 bases). The germline gives CDR1 LGHDT, CDR2 YNNKEL (reference sequence). V shed 3 bases and J shed 1 base, with 7 bases lying between them. This CDR3 has 14 amino acids. For the CDR3, the DNA is TGTGCCAGCAGCCAGACAGTATCTGGAAACACCATATATTTT. Amino acid sequence: CASSQTVSGNTIYF.